This T cell receptor (beta chain) was sequenced for a study of blood T cell repertoires in COVID-19. As for the study in general: Acute and convalescent COVID-19 specimens originated in the United States, Italy and Spain.

As handled by the study authors: Nucleated cell number was recorded as an estimate derived from reference gene primer amplification. The method was immunoSEQ multiplex PCR; TCRdb's version includes in-frame clones alone and lacks a portion of them. V and J calls and clone size are those listed in that table; D and trimming were worked out from the DNA. The top ten clones hold about 0.7% of a sample with 200,000 to 300,000 clones, over 75% of them seen once. The V and J ends lost 2 bases and 14 bases respectively, with 8 bases between them. The CDR3 extends over 11 amino acids. Looked up from germline, CDR1 is SGHDT and CDR2 is YYEEEE.

The V gene is TRBV5-6, the J gene TRBJ1-6; tentatively, D is TRBD1 (6 bases). Sequenced sample: peripheral blood. This sequence originates from a human donor in a cohort sampled during active COVID-19. The CDR3 reads CASSLRGTLHF. For the CDR3, the DNA is TGTGCCAGCAGCTTAAGGGGGACCCTCCACTTT.